This T cell receptor beta chain was identified in a study of blood T cell repertoires in COVID-19. Measured with immunoSEQ multiplex PCR; TCRdb has only the in-frame clones, and not every one. The repertoire holds roughly 100,000 clones, with 85% to 90% as singletons. The sequence was obtained from a human donor in a cohort sampled during active COVID-19. Specimen: peripheral blood.

CDR3 loop: CASSQEPGNTEAFF. DNA for the CDR3: TGCGCCAGCAGCCAAGAACCGGGAAACACTGAAGCTTTCTTT. J is TRBJ1-1 and V is TRBV4-1; D is uncertain. CDR3 size: 14 residues. Germline CDR1 and CDR2: MGHRA and YSYEKL. V shed 0 bases and J shed 2 bases, with 7 bases lying between them.